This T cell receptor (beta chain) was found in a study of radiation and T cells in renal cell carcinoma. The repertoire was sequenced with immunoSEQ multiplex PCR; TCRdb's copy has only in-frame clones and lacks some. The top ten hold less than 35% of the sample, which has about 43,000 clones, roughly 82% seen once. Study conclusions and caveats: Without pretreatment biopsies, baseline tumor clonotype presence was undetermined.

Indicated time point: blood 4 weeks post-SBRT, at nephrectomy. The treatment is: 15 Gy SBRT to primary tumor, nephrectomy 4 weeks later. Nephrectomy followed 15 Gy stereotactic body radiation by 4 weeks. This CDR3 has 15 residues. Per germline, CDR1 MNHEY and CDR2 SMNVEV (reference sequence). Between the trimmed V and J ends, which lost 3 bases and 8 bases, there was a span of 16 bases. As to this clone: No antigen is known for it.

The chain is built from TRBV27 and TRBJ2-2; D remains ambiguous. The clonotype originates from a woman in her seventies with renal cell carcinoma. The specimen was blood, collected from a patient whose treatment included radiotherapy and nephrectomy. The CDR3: CASSFRVGGSGELFF. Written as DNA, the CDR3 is TGTGCCAGCAGTTTTCGGGTCGGTGGTTCGGGGGAGCTGTTTTTT.